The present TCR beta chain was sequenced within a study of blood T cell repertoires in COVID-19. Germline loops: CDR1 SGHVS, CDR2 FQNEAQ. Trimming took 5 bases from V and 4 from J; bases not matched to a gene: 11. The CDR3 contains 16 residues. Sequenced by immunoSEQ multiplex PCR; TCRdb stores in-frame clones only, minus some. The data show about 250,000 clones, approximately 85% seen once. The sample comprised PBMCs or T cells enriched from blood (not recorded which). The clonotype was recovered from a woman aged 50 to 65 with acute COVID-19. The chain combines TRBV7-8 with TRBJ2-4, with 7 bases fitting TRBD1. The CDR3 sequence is CASSPRQGLGKNIQYF. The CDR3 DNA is TGTGCCAGCAGCCCCAGACAGGGTTTGGGGAAAAACATTCAGTACTTC.